These 21 T cell receptor beta chains were all obtained from the same sample, sequenced in a study of human T cells and chemical hapten exposure. The sample's time point: patch test 1, 2 weeks after DPC sensitization. The sample's treatment: therapeutic diphenylcyclopropenone sensitization with weekly scalp DPC. TCRdb re-derived calls from the RACE reads in MiXCR, one entry per CDR3 protein. The sample lists 300,000 to 350,000 distinct CDR3 sequences, roughly 6.9% occurring once. The sample was whole blood, taken in connection with sensitization to the hapten diphenylcyclopropenone (DPC). The receptors here all came from a woman aged 18 to 35 with alopecia areata. Some clones in this sample may be carry-over from other donors' samples.

The chain has TRBV11-1 and TRBJ2-7; tentatively, D is TRBD1 or TRBD2 (5 bases each). CDR3 length: 16 amino acids. Trimming removed 1 base from V and 3 bases from J, with 16 bases in between. The germline gives CDR1 SGHAT, CDR2 FQDESV (reference sequence). DNA of the CDR3: TGTGCCAGCAGCTTAGGAGGGGACGCAACCATCTACGAGCAGTACTTC. Encoded protein: CASSLGGDATIYEQYF.

There are many counts of this clonotype. The J gene is TRBJ1-2, the V gene TRBV12-3 or TRBV12-4; 7 nucleotides line up with TRBD1. The CDR3 totals 13 residues. J gave up 8 bases and V 6 bases, and 9 bases lay outside the gene matches. The CDR3 coding sequence is TGTGCCAGCAGCATGGACAGGATAGGCGGCTACACCTTC. Translated: CASSMDRIGGYTF.

Many counts were recorded for this clonotype. V gene TRBV3-1 combines with J gene TRBJ2-2, with D unresolved. V lost 3 bases and J 2 bases, leaving 4 bases between the germline ends. The germline gives CDR1 LGHDT, CDR2 YNNKEL (reference sequence). CDR3 size: 13 residues. The CDR3 DNA follows: TGTGCCAGCAGCCAGCTCAACACCGGGGAGCTGTTTTTT. Amino acid sequence: CASSQLNTGELFF.

The table lists this clonotype with a few counts. CDR3 DNA sequence: TGTGCCAGCAGCACGACAGGGAAGGGGCTCGACGACACTGAAGCTTTCTTT. Translation: CASSTTGKGLDDTEAFF. The gene calls are TRBV5-6 and TRBJ1-1, with 7 bases lining up with TRBD1. The junction had 15 bases not matched to a gene; V was cut back by 4 bases and J by 3 bases. The V gene's germline CDR1 is SGHDT and CDR2 YYEEEE. The CDR3 spans 17 residues.

The J gene is TRBJ2-2, the V gene TRBV5-1; a possible D gene is TRBD2 (6 bases). V lost 4 bases and J 0 bases, leaving 13 bases between the germline ends. CDR1 is SGHRS and CDR2 is YFSETQ in the germline V gene. The CDR3 has 16 amino acids. CDR3 amino acids: CASSPLPGANTGELFF. CDR3 nucleotides: TGCGCCAGCAGCCCTCTTCCGGGGGCGAACACCGGGGAGCTGTTTTTT.

This clonotype has only a few counts. The V call is TRBV3-1, the J call TRBJ2-3, with 10 positions matching TRBD1. Germline V gives CDR1 LGHDT, CDR2 YNNKEL (reference sequence). The CDR3 runs to 18 residues. V shed 4 bases and J 4 bases; nucleotides not matched to a gene: 14. The DNA of the CDR3 is TGTGCCAGCAGCCCCACCAGAGGGACAGGGGCTGGGGCAGATACGCAGTATTTT. Translation: CASSPTRGTGAGADTQYF.

This clonotype showed up many times. The V gene is TRBV12-3 or TRBV12-4, the J gene TRBJ2-2; tentative D call: TRBD2 (7 bases). The CDR3 has 17 residues. With 6 bases removed from V and 5 bases from J, the gap between germline ends came to 22 bases. This CDR3 is CASSPPEWGGLTGELFF. The CDR3 DNA reads TGTGCCAGCAGCCCGCCCGAGTGGGGGGGCCTAACCGGGGAGCTGTTTTTT.

This clonotype was seen more than once but under ten times. The genes are TRBV20-1 and TRBJ1-5; a possible D gene is TRBD1 (6 bases). The germline V gene has CDR1 DFQATT and CDR2 SNEGSKA (reference sequence). V lost 5 bases and J 9 bases, leaving 23 bases between the germline ends. The CDR3 is 15 residues long. As DNA, the CDR3 is TGCAGTGCTTCTCAGACCGTGACAGGTACCACGCCCCAGCATTTT. It codes for CSASQTVTGTTPQHF.

This clonotype has ten or more counts. This chain links TRBV7-2 with TRBJ2-4; perhaps TRBD2 as D (5 bases). The CDR3 sequence is 12 residues long. V was shortened by 4 bases and J by 7 bases, with 8 bases between the two germline ends. Germline CDR1 is SGHTA and CDR2 is FQGNSA. The CDR3 DNA reads TGTGCCAGCAGCTCCACTAGTAACATTCAGTACTTC. It is translated as CASSSTSNIQYF.

This clonotype was detected only a few times. The chain carries TRBV20-1 and TRBJ1-1, with D tentatively TRBD1 (6 bases). CDR3 size: 13 residues. CDR1 is DFQATT and CDR2 is SNEGSKA in the germline V gene (reference sequence). The germline V and J ends were trimmed by 6 bases and 7 bases, with 18 bases remaining between them. CDR3 in amino acids: CSAIQQGFIEAFF. The CDR3, as DNA: TGCAGTGCGATTCAGCAGGGGTTCATTGAAGCTTTCTTT.

In this sample, this clonotype turned up a few times. The rearrangement uses TRBV10-3 and TRBJ2-3, with D possibly TRBD1 on 5 matching bases. The V gene lost 4 bases and the J gene lost 0 bases, with 14 bases spanning the gap. There are 16 residues in the CDR3. The germline V gene encodes CDR1 ENHRY and CDR2 SYGVKD. The CDR3 protein is CAISVVGAKSTDTQYF. CDR3 coding DNA: TGTGCCATCAGTGTGGTAGGGGCGAAAAGCACAGATACGCAGTATTTT.

The chain has TRBV27 and TRBJ2-1, with a possible D match to TRBD2 (5 bases). V shed 7 bases and J shed 0 bases, with 13 bases lying between them. Germline V CDR1 and CDR2: MNHEY, SMNVEV (reference sequence). This CDR3 contains 15 residues. The CDR3 spells CASNLGRSSYNEQFF. The CDR3 nucleotides are TGTGCCAGCAATCTGGGGAGAAGCTCCTACAATGAGCAGTTCTTC.

The sample holds a few counts of this clonotype. V usage is TRBV12-3 or TRBV12-4 and J usage is TRBJ1-4; D is ambiguous. The CDR3 length is 14 residues. V was shortened by 5 bases and J by 7 bases, with 14 bases between the two germline ends. The CDR3 spells CASSPGPGGEKLFF. CDR3 coding DNA: TGTGCCAGCAGTCCGGGTCCAGGCGGTGAAAAACTGTTTTTT.

This clonotype showed up many times. The chain has TRBV7-2 and TRBJ2-3; perhaps TRBD2 as D (5 bases). Between the trimmed V and J ends, which lost 1 base and 3 bases, there was a span of 17 bases. Germline CDR1 is SGHTA and CDR2 is FQGNSA. The CDR3 totals 17 residues. CDR3 residues: CASSLEVGVDRTDTQYF. The CDR3 nucleotides are TGTGCCAGCAGCTTAGAGGTCGGGGTCGACCGGACAGATACGCAGTATTTT.

This clonotype turned up a few times. V is TRBV7-3 and J is TRBJ1-3; no definite D call. In germline, CDR1 is SGHTA, CDR2 FQGTGA. CDR3 length: 13 residues. V was pared by 4 bases and J by 3 bases, with 7 bases between. DNA for the CDR3: TGTGCCAGCAGCTCCTCTGATGGAAACACCATATATTTT. Its protein is CASSSSDGNTIYF. Based on the CDR3 plus reference TRBV7-3 and TRBJ1-3, the full variable domain is GAGVSQTPSNKVTEKGKYVELRCDPISGHTALYWYRQSLGQGPEFLIYFQGTGAADDSGLPNDRFFAVRPEGSVSTLKIQRTERGDSAVYLCASSSSDGNTIYFGEGSWLTVV.

This clonotype has more than one count but fewer than ten. The chain has TRBV9 and TRBJ1-1, with D possibly matching TRBD1 (5 bases). CDR3 length: 15 amino acids. Between the trimmed V and J ends, which lost 4 bases and 2 bases, there was a span of 15 bases. Germline V gene lookup returns CDR1 SGDLS and CDR2 YYNGEE. CDR3 residues: CASSFTGTFNTEAFF. CDR3 nucleotide sequence: TGTGCCAGCAGCTTCACCGGGACCTTTAACACTGAAGCTTTCTTT.

This clonotype was picked up many times. The chain has TRBV11-3 and TRBJ2-1, with a weak D call TRBD1 (7 bases). In germline, CDR1 is SGHNT, CDR2 YENEEA. The V end lost 5 bases, the J end lost 1 base, and 15 bases lay between the germline ends. The CDR3 runs 16 residues. The CDR3 sequence is CASSPGGGRSYNEQFF. CDR3 in DNA: TGTGCCAGCAGCCCCGGAGGGGGCCGGTCCTACAATGAGCAGTTCTTC.

This clonotype occurred many times. This chain joins TRBV6-2 or TRBV6-3 and TRBJ2-3; no firm D call. The CDR3 spans 14 residues. The germline V gene has CDR1 MNHEY and CDR2 SVGEGT. The V gene lost 7 bases and the J gene lost 4 bases, with 15 bases spanning the gap. The DNA for the CDR3 is TGTGCCAGCACCCCAGACTCCCGGCCAGATACGCAGTATTTT. It is translated as CASTPDSRPDTQYF.

This clonotype was counted only a few times. The chain employs TRBV6-5 and TRBJ2-7, with no clear D. The V and J ends lost 0 bases and 0 bases respectively, with 9 bases between them. The CDR3 contains 15 residues. Germline lookup yields CDR1 MNHEY and CDR2 SVGAGI. The DNA for the CDR3 is TGTGCCAGCAGTTACTCAAAAACCGTCTCCTACGAGCAGTACTTC. Its translation is CASSYSKTVSYEQYF.

This clonotype was found a few times. The V and J genes are TRBV19 and TRBJ1-2; possibly TRBD1 for D (5 bases). Trimming removed 7 bases at V and 4 bases at J, with 13 bases between. CDR1 is LNHDA and CDR2 is SQIVND in the germline V gene (reference sequence). This CDR3 comprises 13 residues. The CDR3 is CASTRGTFYGYTF. The CDR3 DNA is TGTGCCAGTACCCGGGGGACCTTCTATGGCTACACCTTC.

This sequence joins TRBV3-1 and TRBJ2-3; 12 bases line up with TRBD2. CDR1 and CDR2 from the germline V gene are LGHDT and YNNKEL (reference sequence). V lost 1 base to trimming and J lost 3 bases; unmatched junction nucleotides: 20. The CDR3 length is 22 residues. CDR3 sequence: CASSQGTNDSRGLAGGTDTQYF. The CDR3 DNA reads as TGTGCCAGCAGCCAAGGCACGAACGACTCTCGCGGGCTAGCGGGGGGGACAGATACGCAGTATTTT.